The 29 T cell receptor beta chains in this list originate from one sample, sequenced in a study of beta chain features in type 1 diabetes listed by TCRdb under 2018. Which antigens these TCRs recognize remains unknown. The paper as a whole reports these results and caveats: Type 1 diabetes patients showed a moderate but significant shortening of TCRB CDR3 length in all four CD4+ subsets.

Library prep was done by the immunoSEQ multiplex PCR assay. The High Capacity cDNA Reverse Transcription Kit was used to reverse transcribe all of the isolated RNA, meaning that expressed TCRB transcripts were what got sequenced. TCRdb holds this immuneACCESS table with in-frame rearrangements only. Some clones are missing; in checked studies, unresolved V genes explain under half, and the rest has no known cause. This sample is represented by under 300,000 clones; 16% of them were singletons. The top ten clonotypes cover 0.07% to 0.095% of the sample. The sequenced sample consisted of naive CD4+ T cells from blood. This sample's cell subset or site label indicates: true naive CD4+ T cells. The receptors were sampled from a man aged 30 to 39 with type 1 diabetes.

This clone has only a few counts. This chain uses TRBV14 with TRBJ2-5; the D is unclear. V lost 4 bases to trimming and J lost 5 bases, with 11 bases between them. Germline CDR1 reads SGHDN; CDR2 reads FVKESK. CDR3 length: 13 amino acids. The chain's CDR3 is CASSLPLGETQYF. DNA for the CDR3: TGTGCCAGCAGCCTACCCCTGGGGGAGACCCAGTACTTC.

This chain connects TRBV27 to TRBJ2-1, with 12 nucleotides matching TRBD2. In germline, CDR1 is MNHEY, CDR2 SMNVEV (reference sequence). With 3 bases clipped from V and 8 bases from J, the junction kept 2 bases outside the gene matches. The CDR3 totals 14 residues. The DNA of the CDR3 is TGTGCCAGCAGTTTTCTAGCGGGAGGGTATGAGCAGTTCTTC. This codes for CASSFLAGGYEQFF.

For the CDR3, the DNA is TGTGCCAGCAGTCGCGACAGGGACAGCTATGGCTACACCTTC. Translating it yields CASSRDRDSYGYTF. This chain uses TRBV14 with TRBJ1-2, with TRBD1 matching 7 bases. This CDR3 has 14 amino acids. The germline V gene has CDR1 SGHDN and CDR2 FVKESK. J gave up 4 bases and V 6 bases, and 8 bases lay outside the gene matches.

DNA of the CDR3: TGTGCCAGCAGCTTAATACGGGGCTACAATGAGCAGTTCTTC. Translation gives CASSLIRGYNEQFF. The chain is built from TRBV11-2 and TRBJ2-1; maybe TRBD2 (5 bases). Trimming pared 2 bases from V and 3 bases from J, leaving 8 bases between. CDR1 is SGHAT and CDR2 is FQNNGV in the germline V gene. The CDR3 is 14 residues long.

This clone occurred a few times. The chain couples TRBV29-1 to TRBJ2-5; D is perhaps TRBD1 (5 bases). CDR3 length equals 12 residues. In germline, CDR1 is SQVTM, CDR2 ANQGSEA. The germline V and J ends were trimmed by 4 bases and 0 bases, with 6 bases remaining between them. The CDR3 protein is CSVGQNQETQYF. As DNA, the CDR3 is TGCAGCGTTGGACAGAACCAAGAGACCCAGTACTTC.

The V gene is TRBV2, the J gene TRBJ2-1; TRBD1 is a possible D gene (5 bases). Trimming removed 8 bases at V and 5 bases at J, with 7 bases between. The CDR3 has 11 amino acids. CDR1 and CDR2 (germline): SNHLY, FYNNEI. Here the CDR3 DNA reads TGTGCCAGCCAGGGTAACAATGAGCAGTTCTTC. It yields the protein CASQGNNEQFF. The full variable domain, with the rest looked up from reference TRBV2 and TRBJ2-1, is EPEVTQTPSHQVTQMGQEVILRCVPISNHLYFYWYRQILGQKVEFLVSFYNNEISEKSEIFDDQFSVERPDGSNFTLKIRSTKLEDSAMYFCASQGNNEQFFGPGTRLTVL.

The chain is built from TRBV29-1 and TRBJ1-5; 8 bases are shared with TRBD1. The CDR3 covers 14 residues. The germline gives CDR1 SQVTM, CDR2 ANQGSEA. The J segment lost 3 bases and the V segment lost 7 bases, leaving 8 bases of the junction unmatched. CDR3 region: CSASTGDANQPQHF. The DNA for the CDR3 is TGCAGCGCCTCGACAGGGGATGCCAATCAGCCCCAGCATTTT. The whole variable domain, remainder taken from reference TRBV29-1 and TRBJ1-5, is SAVISQKPSRDICQRGTSLTIQCQVDSQVTMMFWYRQQPGQSLTLIATANQGSEATYESGFVIDKFPISRPNLTFSTLTVSNMSPEDSSIYLCSASTGDANQPQHFGDGTRLSIL.

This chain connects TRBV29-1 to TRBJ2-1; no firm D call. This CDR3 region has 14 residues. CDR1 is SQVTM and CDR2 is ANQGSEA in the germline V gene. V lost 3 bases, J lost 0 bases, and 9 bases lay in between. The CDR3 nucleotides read TGCAGCGTTGATGTTAGCTCCTCCTACAATGAGCAGTTCTTC. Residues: CSVDVSSSYNEQFF.

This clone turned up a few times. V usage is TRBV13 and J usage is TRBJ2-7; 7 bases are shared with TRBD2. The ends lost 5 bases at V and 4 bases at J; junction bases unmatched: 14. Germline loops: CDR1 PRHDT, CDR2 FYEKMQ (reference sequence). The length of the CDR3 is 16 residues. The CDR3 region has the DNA TGTGCCAGCAGCCCGAGGCAGAGCGGGATGAATTACGAGCAGTACTTC. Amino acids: CASSPRQSGMNYEQYF.

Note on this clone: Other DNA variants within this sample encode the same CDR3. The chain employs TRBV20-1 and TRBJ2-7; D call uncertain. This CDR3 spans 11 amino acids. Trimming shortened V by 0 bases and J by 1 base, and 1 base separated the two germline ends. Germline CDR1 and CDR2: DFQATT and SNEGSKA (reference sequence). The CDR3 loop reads CSARESYEQYF. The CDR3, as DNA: TGCAGTGCTAGAGAGTCCTACGAGCAGTACTTC.

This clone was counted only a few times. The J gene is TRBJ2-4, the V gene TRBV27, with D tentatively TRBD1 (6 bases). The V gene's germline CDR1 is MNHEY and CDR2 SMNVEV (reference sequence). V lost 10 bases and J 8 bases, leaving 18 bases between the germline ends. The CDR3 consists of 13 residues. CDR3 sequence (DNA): TGTGCCATCGATGACAGGACGTCAGACATTCAGTACTTC. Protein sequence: CAIDDRTSDIQYF.

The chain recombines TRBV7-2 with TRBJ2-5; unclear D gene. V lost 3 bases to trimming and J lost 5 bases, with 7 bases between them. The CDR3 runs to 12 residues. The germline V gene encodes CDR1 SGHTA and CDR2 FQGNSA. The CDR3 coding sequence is TGTGCCAGCAGCTTCCATCCGGAGACCCAGTACTTC. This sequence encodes CASSFHPETQYF. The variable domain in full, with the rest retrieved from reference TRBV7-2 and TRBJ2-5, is GAGVSQSPSNKVTEKGKDVELRCDPISGHTALYWYRQSLGQGLEFLIYFQGNSAPDKSGLPSDRFSAERTGGSVSTLTIQRTQQEDSAVYLCASSFHPETQYFGPGTRLLVL.

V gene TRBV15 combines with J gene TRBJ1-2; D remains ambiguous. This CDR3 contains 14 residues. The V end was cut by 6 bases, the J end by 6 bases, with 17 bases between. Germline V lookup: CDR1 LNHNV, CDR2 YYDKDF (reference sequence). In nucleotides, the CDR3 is TGTGCCACCAGTCACTCGGGGTATGGGGATGGCTACACCTTC. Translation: CATSHSGYGDGYTF.

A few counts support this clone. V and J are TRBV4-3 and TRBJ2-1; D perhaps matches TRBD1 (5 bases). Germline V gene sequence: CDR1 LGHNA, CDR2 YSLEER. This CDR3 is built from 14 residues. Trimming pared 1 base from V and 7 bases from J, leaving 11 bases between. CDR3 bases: TGCGCCAGCAGCCAAGCTAAGGGGCCAAATGAGCAGTTCTTC. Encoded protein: CASSQAKGPNEQFF.

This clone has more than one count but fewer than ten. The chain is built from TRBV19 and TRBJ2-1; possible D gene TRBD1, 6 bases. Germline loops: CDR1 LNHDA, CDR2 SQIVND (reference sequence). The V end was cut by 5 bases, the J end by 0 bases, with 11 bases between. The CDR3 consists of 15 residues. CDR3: CASSGQSISYNEQFF. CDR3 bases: TGTGCCAGTAGTGGACAGAGCATCTCCTACAATGAGCAGTTCTTC.

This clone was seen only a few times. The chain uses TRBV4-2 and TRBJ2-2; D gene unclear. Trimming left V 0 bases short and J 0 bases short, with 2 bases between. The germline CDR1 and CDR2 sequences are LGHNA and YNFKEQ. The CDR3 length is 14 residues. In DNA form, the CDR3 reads TGTGCCAGCAGCCAAGACACGAACACCGGGGAGCTGTTTTTT. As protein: CASSQDTNTGELFF.

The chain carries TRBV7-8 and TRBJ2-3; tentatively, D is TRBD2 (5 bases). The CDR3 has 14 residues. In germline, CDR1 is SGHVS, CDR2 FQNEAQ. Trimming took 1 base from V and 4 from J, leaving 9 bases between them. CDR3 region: CASSLGTSADTQYF. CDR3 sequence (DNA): TGTGCCAGCAGCTTAGGGACTTCGGCAGATACGCAGTATTTT.

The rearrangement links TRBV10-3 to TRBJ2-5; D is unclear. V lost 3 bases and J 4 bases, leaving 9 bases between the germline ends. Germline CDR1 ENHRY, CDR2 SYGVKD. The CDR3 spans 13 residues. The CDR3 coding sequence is TGTGCCATCAGTGAAGCCTATGGAGAGACCCAGTACTTC. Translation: CAISEAYGETQYF.

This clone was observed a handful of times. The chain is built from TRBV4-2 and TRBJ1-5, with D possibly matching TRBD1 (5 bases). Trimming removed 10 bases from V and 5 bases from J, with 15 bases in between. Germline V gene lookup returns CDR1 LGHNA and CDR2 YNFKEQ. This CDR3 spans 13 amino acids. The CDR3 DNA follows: TGTGCCACTGCCGTGGGGGAAGATCAGCCCCAGCATTTT. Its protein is CATAVGEDQPQHF.

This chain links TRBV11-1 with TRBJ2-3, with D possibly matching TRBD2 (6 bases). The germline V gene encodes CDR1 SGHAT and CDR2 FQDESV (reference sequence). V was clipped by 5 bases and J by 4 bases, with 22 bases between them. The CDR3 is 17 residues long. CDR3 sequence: CASSPSSSTSFPDTQYF. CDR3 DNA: TGTGCCAGCAGCCCGTCCTCTAGTACTAGCTTCCCAGATACGCAGTATTTT.

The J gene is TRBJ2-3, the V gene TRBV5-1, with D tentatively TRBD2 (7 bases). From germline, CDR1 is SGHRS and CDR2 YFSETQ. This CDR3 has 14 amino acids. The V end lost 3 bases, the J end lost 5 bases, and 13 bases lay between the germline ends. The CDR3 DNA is TGCGCCAGCAGCTCCGCGGGGGCTGAAGATACGCAGTATTTT. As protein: CASSSAGAEDTQYF. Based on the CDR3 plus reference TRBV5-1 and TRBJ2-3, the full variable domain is KAGVTQTPRYLIKTRGQQVTLSCSPISGHRSVSWYQQTPGQGLQFLFEYFSETQRNKGNFPGRFSGRQFSNSRSEMNVSTLELGDSALYLCASSSAGAEDTQYFGPGTRLTVL.

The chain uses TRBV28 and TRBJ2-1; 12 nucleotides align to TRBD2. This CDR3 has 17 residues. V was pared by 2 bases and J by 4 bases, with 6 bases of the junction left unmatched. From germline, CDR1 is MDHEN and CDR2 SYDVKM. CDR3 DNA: TGTGCCAGCAGTTTAACCCTAGCGGGAGGGCCGTACAATGAGCAGTTCTTC. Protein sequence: CASSLTLAGGPYNEQFF.

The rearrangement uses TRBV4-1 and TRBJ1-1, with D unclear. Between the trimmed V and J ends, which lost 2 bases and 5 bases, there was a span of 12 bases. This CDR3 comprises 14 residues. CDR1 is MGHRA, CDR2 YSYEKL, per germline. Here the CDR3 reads CASSQPPGKTEAFF. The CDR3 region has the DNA TGCGCCAGCAGCCAACCCCCGGGAAAGACTGAAGCTTTCTTT.

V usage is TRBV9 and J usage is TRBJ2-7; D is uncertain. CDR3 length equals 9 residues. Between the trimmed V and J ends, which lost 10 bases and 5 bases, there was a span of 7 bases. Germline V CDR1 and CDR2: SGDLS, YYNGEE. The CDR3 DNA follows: TGTGCCCGCCATCACGAGCAGTACTTC. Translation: CARHHEQYF. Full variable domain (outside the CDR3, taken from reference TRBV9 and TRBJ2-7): DSGVTQTPKHLITATGQRVTLRCSPRSGDLSVYWYQQSLDQGLQFLIQYYNGEERAKGNILERFSAQQFPDLHSELNLSSLELGDSALYFCARHHEQYFGPGTRLTVT.

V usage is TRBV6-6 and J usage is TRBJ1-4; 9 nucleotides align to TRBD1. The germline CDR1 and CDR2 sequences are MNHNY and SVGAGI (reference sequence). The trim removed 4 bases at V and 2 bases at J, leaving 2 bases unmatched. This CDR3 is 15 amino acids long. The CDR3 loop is CASSSGQGTNEKLFF. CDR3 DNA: TGTGCCAGCAGTTCCGGACAGGGGACTAATGAAAAACTGTTTTTT.

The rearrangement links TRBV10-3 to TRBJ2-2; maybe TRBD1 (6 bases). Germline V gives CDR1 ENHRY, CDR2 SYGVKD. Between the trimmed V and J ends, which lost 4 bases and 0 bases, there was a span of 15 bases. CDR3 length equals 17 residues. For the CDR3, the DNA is TGTGCCATCAGTGTGGCCGGACAGAGTTCGAACACCGGGGAGCTGTTTTTT. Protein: CAISVAGQSSNTGELFF.

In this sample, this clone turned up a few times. CDR3 sequence: CASSQRQDYNEQFF. In DNA, the CDR3 is TGTGCCAGCAGCCAACGACAGGACTACAATGAGCAGTTCTTC. V is TRBV9 and J is TRBJ2-1, with a weak D call TRBD1 (6 bases). CDR3 length: 14 residues. The ends were cut back, 4 bases at V and 3 bases at J, with 11 bases in the middle. CDR1 and CDR2 (germline): SGDLS, YYNGEE.

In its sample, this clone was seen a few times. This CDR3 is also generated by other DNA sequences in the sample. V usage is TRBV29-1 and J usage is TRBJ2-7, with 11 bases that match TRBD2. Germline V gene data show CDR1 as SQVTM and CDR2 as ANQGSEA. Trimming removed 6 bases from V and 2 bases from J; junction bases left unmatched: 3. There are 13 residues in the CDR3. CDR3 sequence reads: CSVRLAGTYEQYF. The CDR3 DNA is TGCAGCGTCCGACTAGCGGGGACCTACGAGCAGTACTTC.

The CDR3 bases are TGTGCCAGCAGCTTAGTCGCTAGCGGGAGGGAAGAGACCCAGTACTTC. Translation gives CASSLVASGREETQYF. The rearrangement uses TRBV7-2 and TRBJ2-5; TRBD2 matches 12 bases. The CDR3 length is 16 residues. The germline CDR1 and CDR2 sequences are SGHTA and FQGNSA. Trimming at V came to 1 base and at J to 3 bases, leaving 3 bases not matched to a gene.